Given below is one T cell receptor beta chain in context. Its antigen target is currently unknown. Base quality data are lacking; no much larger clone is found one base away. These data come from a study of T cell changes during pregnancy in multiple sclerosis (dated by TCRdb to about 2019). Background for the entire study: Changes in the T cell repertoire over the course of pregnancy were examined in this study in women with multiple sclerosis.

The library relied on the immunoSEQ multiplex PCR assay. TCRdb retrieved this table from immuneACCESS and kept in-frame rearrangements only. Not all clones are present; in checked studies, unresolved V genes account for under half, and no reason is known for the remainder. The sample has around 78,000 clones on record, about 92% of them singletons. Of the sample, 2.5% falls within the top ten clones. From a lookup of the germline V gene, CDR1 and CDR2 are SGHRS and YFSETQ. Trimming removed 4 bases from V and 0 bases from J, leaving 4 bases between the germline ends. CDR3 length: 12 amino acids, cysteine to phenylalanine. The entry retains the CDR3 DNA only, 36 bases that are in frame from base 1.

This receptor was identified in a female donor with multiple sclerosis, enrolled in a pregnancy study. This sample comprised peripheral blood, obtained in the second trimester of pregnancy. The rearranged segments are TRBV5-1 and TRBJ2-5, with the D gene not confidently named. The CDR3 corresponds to CASSRYQETQYF. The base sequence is TGCGCCAGCAGCCGGTACCAAGAGACCCAGTACTTC.